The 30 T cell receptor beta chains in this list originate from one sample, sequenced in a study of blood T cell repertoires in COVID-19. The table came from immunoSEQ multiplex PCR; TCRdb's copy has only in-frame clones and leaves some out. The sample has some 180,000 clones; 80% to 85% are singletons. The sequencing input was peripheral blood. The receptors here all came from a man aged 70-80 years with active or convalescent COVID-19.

The CDR3 sequence: CSANGAGVYGYTF. CDR3 bases: TGCAGCGCCAACGGCGCGGGGGTCTATGGCTACACCTTC. The chain couples TRBV29-1 to TRBJ1-2; D is perhaps TRBD1 (5 bases). The CDR3 length is 13 residues. V lost 7 bases and J 4 bases, leaving 16 bases between the germline ends. The germline V gene has CDR1 SQVTM and CDR2 ANQGSEA.

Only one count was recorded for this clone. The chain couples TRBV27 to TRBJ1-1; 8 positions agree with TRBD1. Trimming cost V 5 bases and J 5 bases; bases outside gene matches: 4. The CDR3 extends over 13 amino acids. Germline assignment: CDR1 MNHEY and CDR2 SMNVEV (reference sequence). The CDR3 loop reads CASSRQGLTEAFF. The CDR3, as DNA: TGTGCCAGCAGTCGACAGGGGCTAACTGAAGCTTTCTTT.

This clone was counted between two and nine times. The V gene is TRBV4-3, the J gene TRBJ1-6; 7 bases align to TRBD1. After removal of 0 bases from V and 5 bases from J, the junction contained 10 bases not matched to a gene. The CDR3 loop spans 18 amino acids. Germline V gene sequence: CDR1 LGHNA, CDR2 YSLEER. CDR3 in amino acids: CASSQERQGPSNNSPLHF. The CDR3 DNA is TGCGCCAGCAGCCAAGAGAGACAGGGCCCTTCTAATAATTCACCCCTCCACTTT.

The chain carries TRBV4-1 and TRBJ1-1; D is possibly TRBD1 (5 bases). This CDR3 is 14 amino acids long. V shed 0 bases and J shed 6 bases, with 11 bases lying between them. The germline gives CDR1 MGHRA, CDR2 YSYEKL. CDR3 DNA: TGCGCCAGCAGCCAAGATCGGGGAGGGGCTGAAGCTTTCTTT. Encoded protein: CASSQDRGGAEAFF.

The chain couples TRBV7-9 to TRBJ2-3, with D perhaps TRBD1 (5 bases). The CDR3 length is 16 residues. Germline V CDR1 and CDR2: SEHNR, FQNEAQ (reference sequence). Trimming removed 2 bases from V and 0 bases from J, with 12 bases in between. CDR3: CASSLRAQASTDTQYF. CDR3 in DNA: TGTGCCAGCAGCTTACGGGCACAGGCAAGCACAGATACGCAGTATTTT.

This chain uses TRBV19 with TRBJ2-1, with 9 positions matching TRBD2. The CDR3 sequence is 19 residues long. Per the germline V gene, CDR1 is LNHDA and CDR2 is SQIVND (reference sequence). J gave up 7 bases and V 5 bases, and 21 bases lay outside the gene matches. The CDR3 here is CASSSDPPVAGAIYNEQFF. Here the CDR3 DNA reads TGTGCCAGTAGTTCAGACCCTCCTGTAGCGGGAGCCATCTATAATGAGCAGTTCTTC.

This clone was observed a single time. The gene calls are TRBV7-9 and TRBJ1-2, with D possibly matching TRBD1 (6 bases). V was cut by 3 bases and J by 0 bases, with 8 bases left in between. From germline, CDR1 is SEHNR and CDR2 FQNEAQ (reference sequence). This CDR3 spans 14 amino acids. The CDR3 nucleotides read TGTGCCAGCAGCTTGGACAGCTCTAACTATGGCTACACCTTC. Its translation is CASSLDSSNYGYTF.

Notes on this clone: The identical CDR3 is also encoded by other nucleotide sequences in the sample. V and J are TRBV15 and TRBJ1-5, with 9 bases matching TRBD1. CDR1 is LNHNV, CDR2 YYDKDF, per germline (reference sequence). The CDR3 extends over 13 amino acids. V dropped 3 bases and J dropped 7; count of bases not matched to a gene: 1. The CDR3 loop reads CATSRTGGQPQHF. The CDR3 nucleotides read TGTGCCACCAGCAGGACAGGGGGACAGCCCCAGCATTTT.

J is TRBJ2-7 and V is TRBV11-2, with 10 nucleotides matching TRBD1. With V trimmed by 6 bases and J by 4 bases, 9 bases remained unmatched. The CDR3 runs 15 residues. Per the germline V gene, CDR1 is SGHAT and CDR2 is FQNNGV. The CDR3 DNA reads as TGTGCCAGCAGTAGGGACAGGGGATTGTATTACGAGCAGTACTTC. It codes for CASSRDRGLYYEQYF.

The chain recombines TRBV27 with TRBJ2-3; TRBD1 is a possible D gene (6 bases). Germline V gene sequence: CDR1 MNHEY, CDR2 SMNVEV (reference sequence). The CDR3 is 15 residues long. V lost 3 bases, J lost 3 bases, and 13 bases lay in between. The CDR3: CASSFIGQGTDTQYF. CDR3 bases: TGTGCCAGCAGTTTTATAGGGCAGGGGACAGATACGCAGTATTTT.

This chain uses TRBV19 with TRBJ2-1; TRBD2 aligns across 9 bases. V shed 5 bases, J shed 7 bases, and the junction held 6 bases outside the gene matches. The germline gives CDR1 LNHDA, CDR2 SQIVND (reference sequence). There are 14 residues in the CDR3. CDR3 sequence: CASSRGLARNEQFF. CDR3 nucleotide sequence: TGTGCCAGTAGTCGGGGACTAGCTCGTAATGAGCAGTTCTTC.

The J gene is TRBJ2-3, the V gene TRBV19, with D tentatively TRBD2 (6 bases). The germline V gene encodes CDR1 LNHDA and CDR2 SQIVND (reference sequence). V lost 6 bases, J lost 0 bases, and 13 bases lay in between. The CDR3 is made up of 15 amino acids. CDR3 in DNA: TGTGCCAGTAGCGTAGCGGAAACTAGCACAGATACGCAGTATTTT. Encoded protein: CASSVAETSTDTQYF.

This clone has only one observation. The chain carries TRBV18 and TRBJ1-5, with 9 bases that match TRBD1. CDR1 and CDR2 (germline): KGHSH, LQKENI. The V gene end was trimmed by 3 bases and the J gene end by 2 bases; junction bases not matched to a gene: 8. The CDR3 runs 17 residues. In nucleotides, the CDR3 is TGTGCCAGCTCACCTACTGTGCGACAGGGGGGCAATCAGCCCCAGCATTTT. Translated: CASSPTVRQGGNQPQHF.

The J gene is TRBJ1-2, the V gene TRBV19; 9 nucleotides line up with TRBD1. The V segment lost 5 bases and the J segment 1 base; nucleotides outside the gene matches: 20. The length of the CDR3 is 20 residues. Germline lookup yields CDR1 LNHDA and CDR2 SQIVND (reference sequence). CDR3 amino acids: CASSGKPRGTGPPLNYGYTF. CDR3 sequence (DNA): TGTGCCAGTAGTGGCAAACCGAGGGGGACAGGGCCACCTCTTAACTATGGCTACACCTTC.

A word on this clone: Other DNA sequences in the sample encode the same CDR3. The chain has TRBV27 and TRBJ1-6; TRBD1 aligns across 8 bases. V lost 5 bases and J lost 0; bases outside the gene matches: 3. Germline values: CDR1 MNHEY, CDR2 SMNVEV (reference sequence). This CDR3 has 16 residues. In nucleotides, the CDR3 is TGTGCCAGCAGTCGGGACAGGAGCTCCTATAATTCACCCCTCCACTTT. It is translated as CASSRDRSSYNSPLHF.

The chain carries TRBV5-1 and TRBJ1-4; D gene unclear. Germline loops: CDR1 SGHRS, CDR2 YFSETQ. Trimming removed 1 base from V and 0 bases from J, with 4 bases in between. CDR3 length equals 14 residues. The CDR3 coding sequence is TGCGCCAGCAGCTTGAGCGCAACTAATGAAAAACTGTTTTTT. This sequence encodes CASSLSATNEKLFF.

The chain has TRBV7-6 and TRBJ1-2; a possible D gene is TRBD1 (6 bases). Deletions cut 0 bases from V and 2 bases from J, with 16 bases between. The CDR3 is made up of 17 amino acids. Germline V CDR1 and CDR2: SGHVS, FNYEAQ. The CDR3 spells CASSLASPGVYNYGYTF. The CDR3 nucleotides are TGTGCCAGCAGCTTAGCGTCCCCAGGGGTCTACAACTATGGCTACACCTTC.

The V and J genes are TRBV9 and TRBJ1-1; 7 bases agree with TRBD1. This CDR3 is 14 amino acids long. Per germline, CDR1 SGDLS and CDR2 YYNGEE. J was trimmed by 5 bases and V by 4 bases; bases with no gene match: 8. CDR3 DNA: TGTGCCAGCAGCCCGACGACAGGGAGGACTGAAGCTTTCTTT. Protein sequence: CASSPTTGRTEAFF.

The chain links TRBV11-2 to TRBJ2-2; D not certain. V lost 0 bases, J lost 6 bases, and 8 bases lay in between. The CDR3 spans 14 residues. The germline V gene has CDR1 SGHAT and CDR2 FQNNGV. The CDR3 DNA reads TGTGCCAGCAGCTTAGATGGTGGGCCCGGGGAGCTGTTTTTT. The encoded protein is CASSLDGGPGELFF.

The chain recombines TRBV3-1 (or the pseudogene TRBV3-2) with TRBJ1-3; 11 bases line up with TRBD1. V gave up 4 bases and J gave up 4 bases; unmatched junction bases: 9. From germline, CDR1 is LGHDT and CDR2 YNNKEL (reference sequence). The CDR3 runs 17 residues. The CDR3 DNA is TGTGCCAGCAGCCTACACGGACAGGGGGCATCAGGAAACACCATATATTTT. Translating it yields CASSLHGQGASGNTIYF.

CDR3 amino acids: CASRDTQSGNTIYF. CDR3 sequence (DNA): TGTGCCAGCCGGGACACACAGTCTGGAAACACCATATATTTT. The V and J genes are TRBV25-1 and TRBJ1-3; D is possibly TRBD1 (6 bases). Trimming stripped 8 bases from V and 1 base from J, with 12 bases between. The CDR3 length is 14 residues. The germline CDR1 and CDR2 sequences are MGHDK and SYGVNS.

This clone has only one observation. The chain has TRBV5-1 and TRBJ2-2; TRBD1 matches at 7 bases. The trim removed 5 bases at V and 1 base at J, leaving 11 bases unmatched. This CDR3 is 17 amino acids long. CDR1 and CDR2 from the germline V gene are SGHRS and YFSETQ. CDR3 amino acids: CASRESQGWVNTGELFF. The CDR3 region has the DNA TGCGCCAGCAGGGAATCACAGGGGTGGGTGAACACCGGGGAGCTGTTTTTT.

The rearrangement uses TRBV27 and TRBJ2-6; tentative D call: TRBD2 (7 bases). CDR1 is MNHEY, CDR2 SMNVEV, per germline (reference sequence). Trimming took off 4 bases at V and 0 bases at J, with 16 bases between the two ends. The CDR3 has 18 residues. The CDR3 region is CASSWGGRGGSGANVLTF. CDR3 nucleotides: TGTGCCAGCAGTTGGGGGGGAAGAGGGGGCTCTGGGGCCAACGTCCTGACTTTC.

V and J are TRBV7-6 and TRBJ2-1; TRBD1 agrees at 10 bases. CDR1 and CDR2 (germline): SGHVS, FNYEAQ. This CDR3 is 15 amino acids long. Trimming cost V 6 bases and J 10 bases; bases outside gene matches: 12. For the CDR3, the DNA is TGTGCCAGCAGTCCCGGGACAGGGGTAAGGGGCGAGCAGTTCTTC. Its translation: CASSPGTGVRGEQFF.

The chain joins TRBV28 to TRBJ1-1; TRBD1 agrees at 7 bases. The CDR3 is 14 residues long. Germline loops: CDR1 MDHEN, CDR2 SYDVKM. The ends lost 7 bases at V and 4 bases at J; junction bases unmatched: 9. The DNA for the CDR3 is TGTGCCAGCAAACAACAGGGGCTAGGCACTGAAGCTTTCTTT. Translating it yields CASKQQGLGTEAFF.

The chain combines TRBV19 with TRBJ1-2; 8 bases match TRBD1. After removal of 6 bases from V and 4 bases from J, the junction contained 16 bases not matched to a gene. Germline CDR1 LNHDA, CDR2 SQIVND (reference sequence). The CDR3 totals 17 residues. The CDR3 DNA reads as TGTGCCAGTAGCCCGAATCTAGGACAGGGCAAATCCTATGGCTACACCTTC. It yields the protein CASSPNLGQGKSYGYTF.

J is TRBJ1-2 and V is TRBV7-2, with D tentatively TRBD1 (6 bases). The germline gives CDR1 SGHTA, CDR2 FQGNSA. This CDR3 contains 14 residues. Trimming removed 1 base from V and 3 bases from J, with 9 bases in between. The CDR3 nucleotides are TGTGCCAGCAGCTTAGATCCAGGGGACTATGGCTACACCTTC. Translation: CASSLDPGDYGYTF.

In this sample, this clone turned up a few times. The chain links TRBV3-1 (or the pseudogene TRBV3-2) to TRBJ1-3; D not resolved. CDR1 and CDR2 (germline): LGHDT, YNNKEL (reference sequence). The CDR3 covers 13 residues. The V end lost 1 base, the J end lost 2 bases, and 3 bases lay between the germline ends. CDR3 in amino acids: CASSQAAGNTIYF. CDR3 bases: TGTGCCAGCAGCCAAGCAGCTGGAAACACCATATATTTT.

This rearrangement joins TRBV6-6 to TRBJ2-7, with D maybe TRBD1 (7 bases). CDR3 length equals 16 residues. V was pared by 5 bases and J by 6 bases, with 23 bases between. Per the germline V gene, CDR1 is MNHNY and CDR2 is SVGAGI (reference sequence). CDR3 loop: CASSPPRLEGDSEQYF. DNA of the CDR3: TGTGCCAGCAGTCCTCCGAGACTAGAAGGGGACAGCGAGCAGTACTTC.

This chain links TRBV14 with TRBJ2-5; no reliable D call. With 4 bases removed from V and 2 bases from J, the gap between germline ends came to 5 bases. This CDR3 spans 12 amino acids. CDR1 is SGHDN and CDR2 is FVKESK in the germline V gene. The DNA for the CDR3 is TGTGCCAGCAGCCCCGGGCAAGAGACCCAGTACTTC. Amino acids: CASSPGQETQYF.